The rows below give T cell receptor beta chains drawn from one sample of a study of T cell responses to AZD1222 COVID-19 vaccine. Profiled with immunoSEQ multiplex PCR; TCRdb holds only in-frame clones, not every one. The table has some 99,000 clones, approximately 89% seen once. The sample in question was peripheral blood, obtained 28 days after the second AZD1222 dose. All receptors come from an adult who received the AZD1222 COVID-19 vaccine. The CDR3 runs from the conserved cysteine through the conserved F or W. D genes are given only for firm matches.

D | J | V | DNA | CDR3
TRBD1 | TRBJ1-2 | TRBV29-1 | TGCAGCGTTCAAGGGGGCGGACTCTATGGCTACACCTTC | CSVQGGGLYGYTF
TRBD2 | TRBJ2-7 | TRBV7-8 | TGTGCCAGCAGCTTAGTCTCGGCGGGAGGGTCCTACGAGCAGTACTTC | CASSLVSAGGSYEQYF
- | TRBJ1-6 | TRBV2 | TGTGCCAGCAGTCCTCCGGGACGCTTCAATTCACCCCTCCACTTT | CASSPPGRFNSPLHF
- | TRBJ2-5 | TRBV7-9 | TGTGCCAGCAGCTTCCCTCCCGGAACAGTCCAAGAGACCCAGTACTTC | CASSFPPGTVQETQYF
- | TRBJ1-2 | TRBV7-9 | TGTGCCAGCAGCTTTGGGGTGGGCAATGGCTACACCTTC | CASSFGVGNGYTF
TRBD1 | TRBJ2-7 | TRBV7-9 | TGTGCCAGCAGCTCCCGGACAGGGAGGACGAGCTCCTACGAGCAGTACTTC | CASSSRTGRTSSYEQYF
- | TRBJ2-3 | TRBV11-2 | TGTGCCAGCAGCCTAGGCAGGGCAGATACGCAGTATTTT | CASSLGRADTQYF
- | TRBJ1-3 | TRBV30 | TGTGCCTGGGGGATTGGGGGTGGAAACACCATATATTTT | CAWGIGGGNTIYF
TRBD2 | TRBJ2-7 | TRBV6-5 | TGTGCCAGCAGTTACTCTTGGACTAGCGGAGACTACGAGCAGTACTTC | CASSYSWTSGDYEQYF
TRBD1 | TRBJ1-5 | TRBV5-6 | TGTGCCAGCAGCTCCGCAGGGGGCGAGCAGCCCCAGCATTTT | CASSSAGGEQPQHF
TRBD1 | TRBJ1-1 | TRBV11-2 | TGTGCCAGCAGCTTAGGTACAGGGGGAACGAACACTGAAGCTTTCTTT | CASSLGTGGTNTEAFF
- | TRBJ1-2 | TRBV7-5 | TGTGCCAGAAGCCTCCAGGACAGGGGAGGTGGCTACACCTTC | CARSLQDRGGGYTF
- | TRBJ1-1 | TRBV5-5 | TGTGCCAGCAGCTTGGCCCGGGAGAAGAACACTGAAGCTTTCTTT | CASSLAREKNTEAFF
TRBD1 | TRBJ1-1 | TRBV29-1 | TGCAGCGTTGTTAGGACAGGGGGCTTTGAAGCTTTCTTT | CSVVRTGGFEAFF
TRBD2 | TRBJ2-1 | TRBV3-1/TRBV3-2 | TGTGCCAGCAGCCAAGATTACGGAACTAGCGGTTCCTACAATGAGCAGTTCTTC | CASSQDYGTSGSYNEQFF
TRBD1 | TRBJ2-5 | TRBV2 | TGTGCCAGCAGTCCTGACAGGGGTCCCACAGAGACCCAGTACTTC | CASSPDRGPTETQYF